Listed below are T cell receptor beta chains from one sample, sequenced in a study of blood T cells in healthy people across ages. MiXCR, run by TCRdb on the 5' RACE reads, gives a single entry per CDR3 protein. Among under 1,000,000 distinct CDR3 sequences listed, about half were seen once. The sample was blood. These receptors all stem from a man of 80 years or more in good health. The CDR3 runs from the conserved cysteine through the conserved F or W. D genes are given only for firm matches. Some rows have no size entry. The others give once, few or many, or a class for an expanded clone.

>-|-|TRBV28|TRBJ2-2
-
CASSSSGLGGSGELFF
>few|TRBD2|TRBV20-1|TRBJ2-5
TGCAGTGCTCCAATAGCGGGGCCCTTACAAGAGACCCAGTACTTC
CSAPIAGPLQETQYF
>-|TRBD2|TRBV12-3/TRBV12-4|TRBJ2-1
TGTGCCAGCAGTTTATCTTTGGGGGGGTGGTTCAATGAGCAGTTCTTC
CASSLSLGGWFNEQFF
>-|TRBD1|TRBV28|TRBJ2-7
TGTGCCAGCACCCCTGCAGGGGGCCCCCACGAGCAGTACTTC
CASTPAGGPHEQYF
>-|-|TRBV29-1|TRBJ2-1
TGCAGCGTTGAAGTGGGTAGATATGAGCAGTTCTTC
CSVEVGRYEQFF
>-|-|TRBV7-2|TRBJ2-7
TGTGCCAGCAGCCCGGACCTTCCCTACGAGCAGTACTTC
CASSPDLPYEQYF
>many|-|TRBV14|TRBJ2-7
TGTGCCAGCAGCCTAAGAGGAAGCGCCGAGCAGTACTTC
CASSLRGSAEQYF
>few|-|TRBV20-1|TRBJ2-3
TGCAGTGCTAGTACTAGCAGTAGGGTCGGTACGCAGTATTTT
CSASTSSRVGTQYF
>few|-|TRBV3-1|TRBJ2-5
TGTGCCAGCAGCCAAGACGGAGAAGAGACCCAGTACTTC
CASSQDGEETQYF
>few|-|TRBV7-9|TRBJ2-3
TGTGCCAGCAGCCTCCGGGACCACAACACAGATACGCAGTATTTT
CASSLRDHNTDTQYF
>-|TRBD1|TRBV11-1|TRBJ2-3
TGTGCCAGCAGCCTTTTGGGACAGGGGGCTTCCACAGATACGCAGTATTTT
CASSLLGQGASTDTQYF
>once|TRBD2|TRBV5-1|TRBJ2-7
TGCGCCAGCAGCCGGACCGGGACTAGCGGAGAGCAGTACTTC
CASSRTGTSGEQYF
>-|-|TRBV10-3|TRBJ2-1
TGTGCCATCAGCGTCGAGTGGCAGGGTCTATACAATGAGCAGTTCTTC
CAISVEWQGLYNEQFF
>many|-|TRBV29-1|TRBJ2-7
TGCAGCGTTGAACTAGCGAACTCCTACGAGCAGTACTTC
CSVELANSYEQYF
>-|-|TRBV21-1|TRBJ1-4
TGTGCCAGCAGCAAGAGGAAGAGGGCAAGGGAAAAACTGTTTTTT
CASSKRKRAREKLFF
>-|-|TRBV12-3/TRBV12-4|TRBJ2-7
TGTGCCAGCAGCCTAAACCCGACAGGAGCCTACGAGCAGTACTTC
CASSLNPTGAYEQYF
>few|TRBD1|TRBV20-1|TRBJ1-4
TGCAGTGCTAGACCGGGACAGGTGTATGAAAAACTGTTTTTT
CSARPGQVYEKLFF
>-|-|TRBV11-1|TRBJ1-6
TGTGCCAGCAGCTGTAGCAGTAATTCACCCCTCCACTTT
CASSCSSNSPLHF
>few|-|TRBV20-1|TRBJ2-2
TGCAGTGCTAGAGTACGGGGGAAGGGCACCGGGGAGCTGTTTTTT
CSARVRGKGTGELFF
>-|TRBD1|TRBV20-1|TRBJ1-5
TGCAGTGCTAGGGCCATAGACAGGGAGGTTTGGAGTTGGAATCAGCCCCAGCATTTT
CSARAIDREVWSWNQPQHF
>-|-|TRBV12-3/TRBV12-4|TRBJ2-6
TGTGCCAGCTCCATTCGGGCCAACGTCCTGACTTTC
CASSIRANVLTF
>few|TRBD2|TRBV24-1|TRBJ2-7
TGTGCCACCAGTGAATCGACTAGCGGGAGGAGCGAGCAGTACTTC
CATSESTSGRSEQYF
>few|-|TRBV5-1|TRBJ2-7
TGCGCCAGCAGCCCCCTGCAGATCCCTAATGAGCAGTACTTC
CASSPLQIPNEQYF
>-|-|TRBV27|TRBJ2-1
TGTGCCAGCAGTTTAAACAGGGCCACCAATGAGCAGTTCTTC
CASSLNRATNEQFF
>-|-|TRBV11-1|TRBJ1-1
TGTGCCAGCACCAAACAGGGTACGAACACTGAAGCTTTCTTT
CASTKQGTNTEAFF
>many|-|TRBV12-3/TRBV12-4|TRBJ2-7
TGTGCCAGCAGTTTATCTCCCTCCTACGAGCAGTACTTC
CASSLSPSYEQYF
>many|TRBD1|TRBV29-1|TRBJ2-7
TGCAGCGTTGAGGGGACAGGGGGGTCCTACGAGCAGTACTTC
CSVEGTGGSYEQYF
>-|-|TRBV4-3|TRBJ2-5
TGCGCCAGCAGCCAAGATTGGAAGGGGTCCACCCAAGAGACCCAGTACTTC
CASSQDWKGSTQETQYF
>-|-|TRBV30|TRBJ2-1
TGTGCCTGGAGTGTGTACCGAGACAATGAGCAGTTCTTC
CAWSVYRDNEQFF
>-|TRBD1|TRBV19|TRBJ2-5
TGTGCCAGTAGCGGAACCGGGACAGGGGGAAGAGAGACCCAGTACTTC
CASSGTGTGGRETQYF
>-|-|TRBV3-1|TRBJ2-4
TGTGCCAGCAGCCAGGGACCCACAAGGAACATTCAGTACTTC
CASSQGPTRNIQYF
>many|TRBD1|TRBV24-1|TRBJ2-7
TGTGCCACCAGTGATGAAACCGGGACAGGGACCTACGAGCAGTACTTC
CATSDETGTGTYEQYF
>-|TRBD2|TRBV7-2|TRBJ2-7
TGTGCCAGCAGCTTTGGGCTAGCGGGAGGCCACATCCTCTACGAGCAGTACTTC
CASSFGLAGGHILYEQYF
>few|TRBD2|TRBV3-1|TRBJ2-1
TGTGCCAGCAGCGTGAGCGGGAGGGAAGAGTTCTTC
CASSVSGREEFF
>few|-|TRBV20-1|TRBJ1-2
TGCAGTGCTAGTCTCAGCGTAAAAGTCGGCTATGGCTACACCTTC
CSASLSVKVGYGYTF
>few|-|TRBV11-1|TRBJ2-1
TGTGCCAGCAGCCTAATGGGGACCCAAGAGCAGTTCTTC
CASSLMGTQEQFF
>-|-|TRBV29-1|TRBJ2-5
TGCAGCGTCGGGGGTACGGGACAGCAGTACTTC
CSVGGTGQQYF
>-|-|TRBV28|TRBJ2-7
TGTGCCAGCAGTTTCAGGGCCCCGCTCACGCAGTACTTC
CASSFRAPLTQYF
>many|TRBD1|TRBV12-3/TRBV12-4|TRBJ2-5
TGTGCCAGCAGTTCGTCGACAGGGGGTGTTGAGACCCAGTACTTC
CASSSSTGGVETQYF
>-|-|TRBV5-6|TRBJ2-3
TGTGCCAGCAGCTTGGTTCTACAGTACTATACAGATACGCAGTATTTT
CASSLVLQYYTDTQYF
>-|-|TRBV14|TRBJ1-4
TGTGCCAGCAGCCATCGCAAGGCAACTAATGAAAAACTGTTTTTT
CASSHRKATNEKLFF
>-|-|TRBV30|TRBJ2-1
TGTGCCTGGAATACGGTCGCAAATGAGCAGTTCTTC
CAWNTVANEQFF
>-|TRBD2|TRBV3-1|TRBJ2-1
TGTGCCAGCAGCCAAGATTGGCGAGCGGGAGGGCCGAATGAGCAGTTCTTC
CASSQDWRAGGPNEQFF
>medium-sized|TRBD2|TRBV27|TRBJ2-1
TGTGCCAGCAGTGCCACTAGCGAGGATGAGCAGTTCTTC
CASSATSEDEQFF
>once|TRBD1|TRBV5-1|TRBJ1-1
TGCGCCAGCAGCACCGGACAGGGGACGACTGAAGCTTTCTTT
CASSTGQGTTEAFF
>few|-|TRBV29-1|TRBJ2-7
TGCAGCGTTCAAGATTGGCAGGGAAGAGACGAGCAGTACTTC
CSVQDWQGRDEQYF
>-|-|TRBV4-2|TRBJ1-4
TGTGCCAGCAGCCACGACCCACAGGGAGGAGACGAAAAACTGTTTTTT
CASSHDPQGGDEKLFF
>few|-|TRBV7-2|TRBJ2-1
TGTGCCAGCAGCTTAGCGCTGGCCCAGGGGAGGCATGAGCAGTTCTTC
CASSLALAQGRHEQFF
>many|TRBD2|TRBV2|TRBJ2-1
TGTGCCAGCAGCCCCCGACCCCGAGGTAGCGGGGATAACAATGAGCAGTTCTTC
CASSPRPRGSGDNNEQFF
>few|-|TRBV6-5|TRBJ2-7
TGTGCCAGCAGTTACCGCCGGGCGGGGATCCACGAGCAGTACTTC
CASSYRRAGIHEQYF
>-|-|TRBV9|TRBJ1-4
TGTGCCAGCAGCGGCGGGGGGACTGGGGGAGGTGAAAAACTGTTTTTT
CASSGGGTGGGEKLFF
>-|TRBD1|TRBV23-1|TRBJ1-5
TGCGCCACCCACAGGGGCCGCACCCCTATTCAGCCCCAGCATTTT
CATHRGRTPIQPQHF
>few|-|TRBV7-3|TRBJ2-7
TGTGCCAGCAGCTCTGACACCAACCGGGTGGTAGGTACCGAGCAGTACTTC
CASSSDTNRVVGTEQYF
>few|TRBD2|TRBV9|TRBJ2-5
TGTGCCAGCAGCGCAGCCGGGACTAGCGGGATTGCGTACTTC
CASSAAGTSGIAYF
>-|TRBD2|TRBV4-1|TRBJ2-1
TGCGCCAGCAGCCAGGAAGAGGGCGGGAGTTCCTACAATGAGCAGTTCTTC
CASSQEEGGSSYNEQFF
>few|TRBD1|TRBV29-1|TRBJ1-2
TGCAGCGTCGGACAGGGGAACTATGGCTACACCTTC
CSVGQGNYGYTF